The clone carrying this TCR beta chain was seen many times. The CDR3 covers 14 residues. Germline-derived CDR1 and CDR2 are SNHLY and FYNNEI. The ends were cut back, 8 bases at V and 8 bases at J, with 18 bases in the middle. The data are from a study of metastatic and nonmetastatic thyroid tumors. Study background: It was across blood and tumor or nodule tissue from malignant and benign thyroid patients that repertoires were compared.

Ahead of thyroid surgery, no patient had received treatment of any kind. With MiXCR, TCRdb reprocessed the PCR reads. The sample includes about 23,000 clones, around 28% of them seen just once. The J gene is TRBJ1-4, the V gene TRBV2; the D gene is possibly TRBD1 (5 bases). The source is a male donor with papillary thyroid cancer or a benign thyroid nodule (not recorded which). Some clones in this sample may be carry-over from other donors' samples. Sequenced material: blood. The DNA for the CDR3 is TGTGCCAGCGGGTCCGGGACTGGTGACGAAAAACTGTTTTTT. Its translation: CASGSGTGDEKLFF.